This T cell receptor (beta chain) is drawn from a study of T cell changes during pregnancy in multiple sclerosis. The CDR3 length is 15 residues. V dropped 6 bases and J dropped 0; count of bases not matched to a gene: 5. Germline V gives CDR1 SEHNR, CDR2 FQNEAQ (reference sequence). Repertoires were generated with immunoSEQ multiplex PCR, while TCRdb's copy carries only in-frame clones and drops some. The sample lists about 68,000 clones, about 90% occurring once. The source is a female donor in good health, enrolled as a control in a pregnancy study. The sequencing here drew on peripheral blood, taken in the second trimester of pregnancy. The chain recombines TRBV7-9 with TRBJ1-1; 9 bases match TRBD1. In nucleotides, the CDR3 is TGTGCCAGCAGACCTTGGGACAGGGTGAACACTGAAGCTTTCTTT. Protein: CASRPWDRVNTEAFF.